The 22 T cell receptor beta chains below come from one sample, sequenced in a study of cytomegalovirus exposure and HLA in healthy donors. The PCR contained 60 Vbeta and 13 Jbeta primers. The assay was immunoSEQ multiplex PCR, and TCRdb's table has in-frame clones only and misses some. The top ten hold more than 2% of the sample, which has about 150,000 clones, about 85% seen once. Sequencing was performed on PBMCs. The receptors derive from a woman between 18 and 29 years old in good health and CMV-seronegative.

This clone has a handful of counts. The chain couples TRBV28 to TRBJ1-4, with a weak D call TRBD1 (6 bases). There are 15 residues in the CDR3. Germline lookup yields CDR1 MDHEN and CDR2 SYDVKM. Trimming left V 6 bases short and J 10 bases short, with 21 bases between. CDR3 in amino acids: CASSRWTDAHAKLFF. The CDR3 DNA follows: TGTGCCAGCAGCAGATGGACAGACGCCCATGCAAAACTGTTTTTT.

The chain carries TRBV2 and TRBJ2-7; 7 bases are shared with TRBD2. From germline, CDR1 is SNHLY and CDR2 FYNNEI. The CDR3 sequence is 14 residues long. With 6 bases clipped from V and 0 bases from J, the junction kept 5 bases outside the gene matches. The CDR3 DNA sequence: TGTGCCAGCAGAGCCCGGGACTACTCCTACGAGCAGTACTTC. Translation: CASRARDYSYEQYF.

The chain employs TRBV10-2 and TRBJ2-2, with D possibly matching TRBD1 (5 bases). The CDR3 has 12 amino acids. Trimming removed 11 bases at V and 6 bases at J, with 13 bases between. Germline V gene lookup returns CDR1 WSHSY and CDR2 SAAADI. Written as DNA, the CDR3 is TGCGCCTGCCAACAGGTTCCCGGGGAGCTGTTTTTT. This sequence encodes CACQQVPGELFF.

J is TRBJ1-2 and V is TRBV5-5; D is perhaps TRBD1 (6 bases). V lost 4 bases and J lost 6, with 10 bases in between. The CDR3 has 12 amino acids. Germline lookup yields CDR1 SGHKS and CDR2 YYEKEE (reference sequence). CDR3 sequence reads: CASSLQGDGYTF. Written as DNA, the CDR3 is TGTGCCAGCAGCCTACAGGGCGATGGCTACACCTTC.

To note about this clone: The sample carries other DNA sequences with the same CDR3. The V and J genes are TRBV27 and TRBJ2-7, with D possibly matching TRBD2 (6 bases). This CDR3 has 11 residues. Germline CDR1 and CDR2: MNHEY and SMNVEV (reference sequence). Trimming shortened V by 2 bases and J by 7 bases, and 6 bases separated the two germline ends. The CDR3 protein is CASSLAGEQYF. The CDR3, as DNA: TGTGCCAGCAGTTTAGCGGGAGAGCAGTACTTC.

This chain links TRBV27 with TRBJ2-5, with a possible D match to TRBD2 (5 bases). V was pared by 5 bases and J by 1 base, with 11 bases between. CDR1 MNHEY and CDR2 SMNVEV come from the germline V gene (reference sequence). The CDR3 extends over 14 amino acids. The DNA for the CDR3 is TGTGCCAGCAGTCCCCGGAGGAGCCAAGAGACCCAGTACTTC. Its protein product is CASSPRRSQETQYF.

In this sample, this clone turned up once. The rearrangement links TRBV19 to TRBJ2-7, with D maybe TRBD1 (5 bases). V was pared by 1 base and J by 3 bases, with 10 bases between. Germline CDR1 LNHDA, CDR2 SQIVND (reference sequence). This CDR3 comprises 14 residues. The CDR3, as DNA: TGTGCCAGTAGTATAGGCCAGGGATACTACGAGCAGTACTTC. Translation: CASSIGQGYYEQYF.

The sample holds one count of this clone. The chain employs TRBV30 and TRBJ1-5; the D gene is possibly TRBD1 (5 bases). CDR1 is GTSNPN and CDR2 is SVGIG in the germline V gene (reference sequence). Trimming pared 3 bases from V and 4 bases from J, leaving 7 bases between. This CDR3 has 12 residues. The CDR3 bases are TGTGCCTGGAGCAGACAGAATCAGCCCCAGCATTTT. It encodes CAWSRQNQPQHF.

The V and J genes are TRBV10-3 and TRBJ1-5; D is possibly TRBD1 (5 bases). Germline CDR1 reads ENHRY; CDR2 reads SYGVKD. Deletions cut 2 bases from V and 0 bases from J, with 8 bases between. This CDR3 comprises 15 residues. CDR3 loop: CAISETDISNQPQHF. The DNA of the CDR3 is TGTGCCATCAGTGAGACGGACATTAGCAATCAGCCCCAGCATTTT.

This sequence joins TRBV29-1 and TRBJ2-1; the D gene is possibly TRBD2 (6 bases). CDR3 length: 13 residues. V was pared by 4 bases and J by 9 bases, with 16 bases between. Per germline, CDR1 SQVTM and CDR2 ANQGSEA. CDR3 sequence reads: CSVAGGIGSEQFF. CDR3 coding DNA: TGCAGCGTTGCGGGCGGGATCGGTAGTGAGCAGTTCTTC.

The chain has TRBV5-6 and TRBJ1-4; D is unclear. Deletions cut 3 bases from V and 5 bases from J, with 11 bases between. The CDR3 contains 14 residues. CDR1 SGHDT and CDR2 YYEEEE come from the germline V gene. CDR3 sequence reads: CASSYRSKNEKLFF. For the CDR3, the DNA is TGTGCCAGCAGCTATCGTAGCAAAAATGAAAAACTGTTTTTT.

J is TRBJ2-7 and V is TRBV5-8, with 10 bases fitting TRBD1. V gave up 0 bases and J gave up 4 bases; unmatched junction bases: 4. The CDR3 spans 15 residues. Looked up from germline, CDR1 is SGHTS and CDR2 is YDEGEE. CDR3 nucleotides: TGTGCCAGCAGCTTGGTCCGGACAGGGGGTTACGAGCAGTACTTC. This sequence encodes CASSLVRTGGYEQYF.

The chain couples TRBV30 to TRBJ2-2, with D perhaps TRBD2 (6 bases). The length of the CDR3 is 16 residues. From germline, CDR1 is GTSNPN and CDR2 SVGIG (reference sequence). V lost 0 bases and J lost 5, with 16 bases in between. In DNA form, the CDR3 reads TGTGCCTGGAGTGTAGCAACTAGCTCCCGGACCGGGGAGCTGTTTTTT. It is translated as CAWSVATSSRTGELFF.

The chain couples TRBV28 to TRBJ1-4; no reliable D call. Between the trimmed V and J ends, which lost 7 bases and 4 bases, there was a span of 10 bases. CDR1 is MDHEN, CDR2 SYDVKM, per germline. The CDR3 runs to 13 residues. The CDR3 coding sequence is TGTGCCAGCAAGCCCGCGGATAATGAAAAACTGTTTTTT. It specifies CASKPADNEKLFF.

The chain has TRBV2 and TRBJ2-5; D is unresolved. Germline-derived CDR1 and CDR2 are SNHLY and FYNNEI. The CDR3 consists of 12 residues. Trimming took off 4 bases at V and 3 bases at J, with 6 bases between the two ends. For the CDR3, the DNA is TGTGCCAGCAGTGCACAGAAAGAGACCCAGTACTTC. Amino acid sequence: CASSAQKETQYF. Drawing the rest from reference TRBV2 and TRBJ2-5, the complete variable domain is EPEVTQTPSHQVTQMGQEVILRCVPISNHLYFYWYRQILGQKVEFLVSFYNNEISEKSEIFDDQFSVERPDGSNFTLKIRSTKLEDSAMYFCASSAQKETQYFGPGTRLLVL.

The chain couples TRBV11-2 to TRBJ2-7; possible D gene TRBD1, 5 bases. CDR1 and CDR2 (germline): SGHAT, FQNNGV. Trimming took 5 bases from V and 5 from J, leaving 16 bases between them. The CDR3 runs 14 residues. The CDR3 spells CASSHFREKHEQYF. The CDR3 nucleotides are TGTGCCAGCAGCCACTTCAGGGAAAAGCACGAGCAGTACTTC.

This clone was counted once. The rearrangement links TRBV27 to TRBJ1-5; D unclear. V was trimmed by 3 bases and J by 0 bases, leaving 3 bases between them. Looked up from germline, CDR1 is MNHEY and CDR2 is SMNVEV (reference sequence). The CDR3 is 13 residues long. The CDR3 nucleotides read TGTGCCAGCAGTTTTTATAGCAATCAGCCCCAGCATTTT. Translated: CASSFYSNQPQHF.

This clone was seen a handful of times. The V and J genes are TRBV6-6 and TRBJ1-6; 7 bases fit TRBD1. The junction had 10 bases not matched to a gene; V was cut back by 5 bases and J by 9 bases. The CDR3 covers 15 residues. Germline CDR1 is MNHNY and CDR2 is SVGAGI (reference sequence). The CDR3: CASSVRDSFSSPLHF. The CDR3 DNA sequence: TGTGCCAGCAGTGTCCGGGACAGCTTTTCTTCACCCCTCCACTTT.

Comment on this clone: One end of the junction is discordant with germline, which a read error may explain. The genes are TRBV11-3 and TRBJ2-7; D is uncertain. This CDR3 is built from 14 residues. Germline lookup yields CDR1 SGHNT and CDR2 YENEEA. The CDR3 region is CANSPAYIGYEQYF. CDR3 nucleotide sequence: TGTGCCAACAGCCCCGCGTATATTGGCTACGAGCAGTACTTC.

The gene calls are TRBV5-6 and TRBJ2-1; 10 nucleotides line up with TRBD1. V shed 4 bases and J 8 bases; nucleotides not matched to a gene: 9. The germline CDR1 and CDR2 sequences are SGHDT and YYEEEE. There are 15 residues in the CDR3. Here the CDR3 DNA reads TGTGCCAGCAGCCCGACAGGGGGCGCTACGGATGAGCAGTTCTTC. Encoded protein: CASSPTGGATDEQFF.

This clone has just a few counts. CDR3 protein: CASSPIMTGRGSSNEKLFF. As DNA, the CDR3 is TGTGCCAGCTCACCAATTATGACCGGCAGGGGATCGTCTAATGAAAAACTGTTTTTT. The V call is TRBV18, the J call TRBJ1-4; weak D call: TRBD1 (6 bases). Per germline, CDR1 KGHSH and CDR2 LQKENI. V was cut by 2 bases and J by 3 bases, with 22 bases left in between. The length of the CDR3 is 19 residues.

The chain recombines TRBV28 with TRBJ2-7, with 14 bases that match TRBD2. The J segment lost 3 bases and the V segment lost 1 base, leaving 5 bases of the junction unmatched. There are 17 residues in the CDR3. Germline assignment: CDR1 MDHEN and CDR2 SYDVKM. This CDR3 reads CASSLYGTSGGSYEQYF. The CDR3 DNA sequence: TGTGCCAGCAGTTTATACGGGACTAGCGGGGGAAGCTACGAGCAGTACTTC.